This entry describes one T cell receptor (beta chain). These data are taken from a study of blood T cell repertoires in COVID-19. Study information: Sources were T cells, B-cell-depleted T cells, or PBMCs; the material itself was cDNA or gDNA.

CDR3 size: 18 residues. CDR1 is KGHDR, CDR2 SFDVKD, per germline. Unmatched junction bases numbered 10, after V lost 8 bases and J lost 0 bases. Source study methods: Reference gene primer amplification yielded estimated nucleated cell counts. Clones were sequenced by immunoSEQ multiplex PCR, and TCRdb holds only the in-frame ones, with some missing. The V and J calls and clone size come from that table; D and trimming were worked out from the DNA. Found here are around 290,000 clones, 88% of them singletons; the top ten hold 0.75% to 1%. Study members were between 18 and 89 years old and lived in some 26 US regions. Cohorts were assigned according to the clinical history that participants reported.

The rearrangement joins TRBV24-1 to TRBJ2-2; 11 bases agree with TRBD1. The TCR sequence derives from a woman aged 30 to 39 who had recovered from COVID-19. Sample: PBMCs or T cells enriched from blood (not recorded which). DNA for the CDR3: TGTGCCACCATTAAAGGGACAGGGGGGGCTACGAACACCGGGGAGCTGTTTTTT. It is translated as CATIKGTGGATNTGELFF.